This TCR beta chain appears in the sequencing data of a study of beta chain features in type 1 diabetes. Germline CDR1 SQVTM, CDR2 ANQGSEA. The junction had 3 bases not matched to a gene; V was cut back by 6 bases and J by 2 bases. This CDR3 contains 15 residues. What was sequenced were expressed TCRB transcripts, since all of the isolated RNA had been reverse transcribed. Sequencing was performed with immunoSEQ multiplex PCR; in TCRdb, only in-frame clones are kept and a portion is missing. Of just over 600,000 clones in the sample, 15% to 17% were seen once. The chain is built from TRBV29-1 and TRBJ2-3, with 15 bases lining up with TRBD2. This sequence originates from a man aged 18 to 30 in good health. The sample taken for sequencing was naive CD4+ T cells from blood. CDR3 sequence: CSVGTSGGYTDTQYF. DNA of the CDR3: TGCAGCGTCGGGACTAGCGGGGGGTACACAGATACGCAGTATTTT.